The 17 T cell receptor beta chains listed next were all sequenced from one sample in a study of cytomegalovirus exposure and HLA in healthy donors. Researchers ran the PCR with 60 Vbeta and 13 Jbeta primers. Sequencing used immunoSEQ multiplex PCR; TCRdb keeps in-frame clones, though not all of them. The sample shows some 45,000 clones, approximately 65% of them seen only once. The sequenced material came from PBMCs. The receptors were sampled from a man aged 25-40 years in good health and CMV-seronegative.

The chain recombines TRBV6-1 with TRBJ2-1; 10 nucleotides align to TRBD1. CDR3 size: 15 residues. The V and J ends lost 1 base and 4 bases, in that order; junction bases with no gene match: 1. The germline CDR1 and CDR2 sequences are MNHNS and SASEGT. CDR3 DNA sequence: TGTGCCAGCAGTGAAGGGACAGGGGGTTACAATGAGCAGTTCTTC. This codes for CASSEGTGGYNEQFF.

Comments on this clone: The same CDR3 can be traced to other DNA sequences in this sample. V and J are TRBV30 and TRBJ2-7; 14 bases align to TRBD2. V shed 7 bases and J 7 bases; nucleotides not matched to a gene: 9. This CDR3 comprises 14 residues. Germline loops: CDR1 GTSNPN, CDR2 SVGIG (reference sequence). CDR3 sequence (DNA): TGTGCCTATACCGGACTAGCGGGAGGTGGTGAGCAGTACTTC. As protein: CAYTGLAGGGEQYF.

This clone was seen only a few times. The V gene is TRBV2, the J gene TRBJ2-2; D is perhaps TRBD2 (7 bases). V lost 6 bases to trimming and J lost 3 bases, with 29 bases between them. Germline V gene data show CDR1 as SNHLY and CDR2 as FYNNEI. This CDR3 spans 20 amino acids. The DNA for the CDR3 is TGTGCCAGCAGGGGGACCAAATGGGGGGGCTTAAAAGGGGACACCGGGGAGCTGTTTTTT. Translation: CASRGTKWGGLKGDTGELFF.

The rearrangement joins TRBV5-1 to TRBJ1-1; D perhaps matches TRBD1 (5 bases). Trimming cost V 4 bases and J 4 bases, with 11 bases left between them. The CDR3 is made up of 13 amino acids. Germline-derived CDR1 and CDR2 are SGHRS and YFSETQ. CDR3 in DNA: TGCGCCAGCAGCCCGGACGGGGGCACTGAAGCTTTCTTT. It yields the protein CASSPDGGTEAFF.

In DNA, the CDR3 is TGTGCCAGGTCCCCAAATAAACAGGGCCTGGGATACTATGGCTACACCTTC. Its translation: CARSPNKQGLGYYGYTF. The genes are TRBV21-1 and TRBJ1-2; the DNA was not used to check the table's D call, TRBD1. TRBV21-1 is a listed pseudogene. The CDR3 consists of 17 residues.

The chain uses TRBV9 and TRBJ2-3, with a possible D match to TRBD1 (6 bases). Germline lookup yields CDR1 SGDLS and CDR2 YYNGEE. Trimming removed 3 bases from V and 6 bases from J, with 20 bases in between. The CDR3 runs 16 residues. The DNA for the CDR3 is TGTGCCAGCAGCGCCCAAGCGTCCAGGGGTTTTGATACGCAGTATTTT. This encodes CASSAQASRGFDTQYF.

This chain joins TRBV10-3 and TRBJ2-1; no clear D. V was shortened by 3 bases and J by 8 bases, with 14 bases between the two germline ends. The CDR3 consists of 14 residues. Germline CDR1 and CDR2: ENHRY and SYGVKD. In nucleotides, the CDR3 is TGTGCCATCAGTGAAAGCCGGGTAGGAGATGAGCAGTTCTTC. Residues: CAISESRVGDEQFF.

In this sample, this clone turned up a few times. The rearrangement joins TRBV30 to TRBJ2-2; no reliable D call. V was trimmed by 2 bases and J by 7 bases, leaving 14 bases between them. The CDR3 totals 14 residues. Germline-derived CDR1 and CDR2 are GTSNPN and SVGIG (reference sequence). The CDR3 bases are TGTGCCTGGAGTAAAGCGACCAGAAGCGGGGAGCTGTTTTTT. This translates into CAWSKATRSGELFF.

This clone was seen a few times. This rearrangement joins TRBV25-1 to TRBJ2-5, with 7 nucleotides matching TRBD1. The J segment lost 5 bases and the V segment lost 2 bases, leaving 11 bases of the junction unmatched. The CDR3 has 16 residues. Germline CDR1 MGHDK, CDR2 SYGVNS. The DNA for the CDR3 is TGTGCCAGCAGTGAACCTCGACAGGGTGGGTCGGAGACCCAGTACTTC. It is translated as CASSEPRQGGSETQYF.

The V gene is TRBV27, the J gene TRBJ2-7, with a tentative D call TRBD1 (5 bases). Germline CDR1 is MNHEY and CDR2 is SMNVEV (reference sequence). Trimming cost V 2 bases and J 4 bases, with 12 bases left between them. The CDR3 is 14 residues long. The CDR3 DNA follows: TGTGCCAGCAGTTTAGGGGCCGGATTTTACGAGCAGTACTTC. Protein sequence: CASSLGAGFYEQYF.

The gene calls are TRBV4-2 and TRBJ2-7; 11 bases map to TRBD1. After removal of 0 bases from V and 3 bases from J, the junction contained 4 bases not matched to a gene. This CDR3 region has 16 residues. The V gene's germline CDR1 is LGHNA and CDR2 YNFKEQ. CDR3 in amino acids: CASSQETGTGGYEQYF. The DNA of the CDR3 is TGTGCCAGCAGCCAAGAAACCGGGACAGGGGGCTACGAGCAGTACTTC.

The rearrangement joins TRBV6-5 to TRBJ2-5, with a tentative D call TRBD2 (5 bases). V was cut by 5 bases and J by 9 bases, with 16 bases left in between. The CDR3 loop spans 13 amino acids. The germline gives CDR1 MNHEY, CDR2 SVGAGI. The chain's CDR3 is CASSDGPPEAQYF. CDR3 nucleotides: TGTGCCAGCAGTGACGGACCCCCGGAGGCCCAGTACTTC.

The CDR3 sequence is CASTIADSNQPQHF. CDR3 DNA sequence: TGTGCCAGTACTATCGCGGATAGCAATCAGCCCCAGCATTTT. The gene calls are TRBV19 and TRBJ1-5; D unclear. The CDR3 consists of 14 residues. With 7 bases removed from V and 0 bases from J, the gap between germline ends came to 10 bases. Germline-derived CDR1 and CDR2 are LNHDA and SQIVND (reference sequence).

The J gene is TRBJ2-7, the V gene TRBV4-1; D possibly corresponds to TRBD1 (5 bases). Looked up from germline, CDR1 is MGHRA and CDR2 is YSYEKL. Trimming took 0 bases from V and 6 from J, leaving 15 bases between them. The CDR3 consists of 15 residues. The chain's CDR3 is CASSQDRIQGREQYF. CDR3 nucleotides: TGCGCCAGCAGCCAAGATAGGATCCAGGGCCGCGAGCAGTACTTC.

The V call is TRBV10-3, the J call TRBJ1-1; D gene unclear. Germline CDR1 ENHRY, CDR2 SYGVKD. CDR3 length: 11 residues. V gave up 3 bases and J gave up 6 bases, with 5 bases separating them. The CDR3 protein is CAISDPPEAFF. The CDR3 DNA reads TGTGCCATCAGTGACCCTCCTGAAGCTTTCTTT.

This clone has a handful of counts. This CDR3 reads CASSGLAGADTQYF. CDR3 bases: TGTGCCAGCAGTGGACTAGCGGGAGCAGATACGCAGTATTTT. The chain carries TRBV6-1 and TRBJ2-3; TRBD2 agrees at 12 bases. CDR1 is MNHNS, CDR2 SASEGT, per germline. J was trimmed by 4 bases and V by 4 bases; bases with no gene match: 0. The CDR3 contains 14 residues.

V usage is TRBV6-6 and J usage is TRBJ1-1, with D hard to call. The CDR3 sequence is 13 residues long. Trimming removed 4 bases from V and 8 bases from J, with 14 bases in between. Per the germline V gene, CDR1 is MNHNY and CDR2 is SVGAGI (reference sequence). The DNA for the CDR3 is TGTGCCAGCAGTTTAGGAGGATCGGCGGAAGCTTTCTTT. This translates into CASSLGGSAEAFF.